These 5 T cell receptor beta chains were sequenced from one sample in a study of cytomegalovirus exposure and HLA in healthy donors. The primer mix had 60 Vbeta and 13 Jbeta primers. Sequencing used immunoSEQ multiplex PCR; TCRdb keeps in-frame clones, though not all of them. The repertoire holds about 110,000 clones, with roughly 80% as singletons. Sequencing input: PBMCs. All receptors come from a man aged 25 to 45 in good health and CMV-seropositive.

In this sample, this clone turned up once. The chain uses TRBV10-3 and TRBJ2-2; D is undetermined. The J call may be wrong; the DNA end is better matched by TRBJ1-3. The CDR3 consists of 16 residues. Germline lookup yields CDR1 ENHRY and CDR2 SYGVKD. CDR3 in DNA: TGTGCCATCAGTGAGCAAAGGACTGTCTCTGGAAACACCATATATTTT. It specifies CAISEQRTVSGNTIYF.

This clone came up once. This chain links TRBV4-1 with TRBJ2-5; D uncertain. V shed 0 bases and J shed 5 bases, with 7 bases lying between them. The CDR3 totals 13 residues. Per the germline V gene, CDR1 is MGHRA and CDR2 is YSYEKL. CDR3 coding DNA: TGCGCCAGCAGCCAAGAATCGGTGGAGACCCAGTACTTC. Translating it yields CASSQESVETQYF.

This clone came up once. The chain joins TRBV10-2 to TRBJ1-4; no clear D. The CDR3 runs 16 residues. With 6 bases removed from V and 5 bases from J, the gap between germline ends came to 19 bases. Germline assignment: CDR1 WSHSY and CDR2 SAAADI. In DNA, the CDR3 is TGCGCCAGCAGAAGCAGCCGGACTGTCGGAAATGAAAAACTGTTTTTT. Translated: CASRSSRTVGNEKLFF.

This clone was recorded once. This rearrangement joins TRBV15 to TRBJ1-6; unclear D gene. Trimming took 8 bases from V and 8 from J, leaving 22 bases between them. Germline CDR1 and CDR2: LNHNV and YYDKDF (reference sequence). This CDR3 is 16 amino acids long. As DNA, the CDR3 is TGTGCCACCCGAGAAGAACCTGGGAGGCGGGATTCACCCCTCCACTTT. This translates into CATREEPGRRDSPLHF.

The V gene is TRBV7-9, the J gene TRBJ2-1, with 13 bases that match TRBD2. Trimming removed 5 bases from V and 4 bases from J; junction bases left unmatched: 5. CDR3 length: 16 amino acids. Germline values: CDR1 SEHNR, CDR2 FQNEAQ (reference sequence). Here the CDR3 reads CASSASTSGGYNEQFF. The CDR3 nucleotides read TGTGCCAGCAGCGCCTCGACTAGCGGGGGGTACAATGAGCAGTTCTTC.